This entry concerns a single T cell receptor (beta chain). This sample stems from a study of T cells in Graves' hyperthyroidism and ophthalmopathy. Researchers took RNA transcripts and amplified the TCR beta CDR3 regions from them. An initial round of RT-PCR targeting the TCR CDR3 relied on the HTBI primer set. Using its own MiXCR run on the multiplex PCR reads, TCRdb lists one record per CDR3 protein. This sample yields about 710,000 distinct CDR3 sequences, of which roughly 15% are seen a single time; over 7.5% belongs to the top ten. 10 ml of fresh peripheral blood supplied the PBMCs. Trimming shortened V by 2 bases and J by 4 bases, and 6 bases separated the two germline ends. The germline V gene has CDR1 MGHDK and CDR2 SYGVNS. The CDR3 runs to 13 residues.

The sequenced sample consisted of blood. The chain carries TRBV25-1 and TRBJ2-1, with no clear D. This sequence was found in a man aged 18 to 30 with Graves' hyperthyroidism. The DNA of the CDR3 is TGTGCCAGCAGTGAACCAGAATACAATGAGCAGTTCTTC. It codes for CASSEPEYNEQFF.